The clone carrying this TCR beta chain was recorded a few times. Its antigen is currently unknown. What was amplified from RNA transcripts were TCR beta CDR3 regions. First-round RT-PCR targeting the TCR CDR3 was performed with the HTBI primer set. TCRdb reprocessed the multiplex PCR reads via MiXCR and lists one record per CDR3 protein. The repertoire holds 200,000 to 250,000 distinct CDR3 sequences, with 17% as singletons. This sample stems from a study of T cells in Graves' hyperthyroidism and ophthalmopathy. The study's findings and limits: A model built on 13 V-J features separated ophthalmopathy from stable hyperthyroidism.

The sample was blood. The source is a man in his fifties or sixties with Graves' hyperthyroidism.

CDR3 nucleotides: TGCAGCGGAGGGCTGAGCCCCTACAATGAGCAGTTCTTC. It is translated as CSGGLSPYNEQFF. V usage is TRBV29-1 and J usage is TRBJ2-1; D perhaps matches TRBD2 (5 bases). V was cut by 7 bases and J by 2 bases, with 12 bases left in between. The CDR3 covers 13 residues. Germline loops: CDR1 SQVTM, CDR2 ANQGSEA.